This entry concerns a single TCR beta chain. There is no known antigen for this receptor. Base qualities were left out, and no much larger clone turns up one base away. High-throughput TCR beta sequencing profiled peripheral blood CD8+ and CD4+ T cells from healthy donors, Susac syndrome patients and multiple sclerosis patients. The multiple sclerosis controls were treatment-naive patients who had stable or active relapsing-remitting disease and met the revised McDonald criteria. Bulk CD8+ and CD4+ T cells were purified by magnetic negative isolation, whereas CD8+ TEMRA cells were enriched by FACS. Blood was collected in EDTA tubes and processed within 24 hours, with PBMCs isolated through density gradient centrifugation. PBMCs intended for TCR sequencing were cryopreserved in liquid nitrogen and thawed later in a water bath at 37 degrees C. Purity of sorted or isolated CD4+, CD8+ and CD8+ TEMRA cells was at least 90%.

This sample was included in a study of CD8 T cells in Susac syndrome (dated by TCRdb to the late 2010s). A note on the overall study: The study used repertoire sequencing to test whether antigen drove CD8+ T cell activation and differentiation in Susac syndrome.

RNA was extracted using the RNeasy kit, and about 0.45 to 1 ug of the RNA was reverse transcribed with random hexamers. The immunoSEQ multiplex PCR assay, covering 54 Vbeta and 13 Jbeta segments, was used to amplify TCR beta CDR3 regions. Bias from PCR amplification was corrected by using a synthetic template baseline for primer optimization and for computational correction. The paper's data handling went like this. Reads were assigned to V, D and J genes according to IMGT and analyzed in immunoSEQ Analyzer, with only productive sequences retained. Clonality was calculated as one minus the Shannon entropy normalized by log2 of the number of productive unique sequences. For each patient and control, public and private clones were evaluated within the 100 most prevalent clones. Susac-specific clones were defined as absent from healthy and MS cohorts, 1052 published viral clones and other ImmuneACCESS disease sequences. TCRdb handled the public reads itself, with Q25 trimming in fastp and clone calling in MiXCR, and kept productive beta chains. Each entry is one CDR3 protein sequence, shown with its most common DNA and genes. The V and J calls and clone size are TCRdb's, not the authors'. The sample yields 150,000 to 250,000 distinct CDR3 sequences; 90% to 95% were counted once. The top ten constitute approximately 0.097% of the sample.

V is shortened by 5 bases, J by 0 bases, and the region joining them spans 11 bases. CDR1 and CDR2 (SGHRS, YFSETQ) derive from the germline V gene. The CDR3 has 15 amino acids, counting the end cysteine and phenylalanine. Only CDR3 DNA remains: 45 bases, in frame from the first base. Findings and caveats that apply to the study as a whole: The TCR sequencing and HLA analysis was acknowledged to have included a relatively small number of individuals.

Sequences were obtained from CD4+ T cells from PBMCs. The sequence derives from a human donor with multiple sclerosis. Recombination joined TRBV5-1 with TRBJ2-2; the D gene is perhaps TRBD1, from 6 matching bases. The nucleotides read TGCGCCAGCAGTGGGACAACAGCGAACACCGGGGAGCTGTTTTTT. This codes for CASSGTTANTGELFF. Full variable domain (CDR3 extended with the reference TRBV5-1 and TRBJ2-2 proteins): KAGVTQTPRYLIKTRGQQVTLSCSPISGHRSVSWYQQTPGQGLQFLFEYFSETQRNKGNFPGRFSGRQFSNSRSEMNVSTLELGDSALYLCASSGTTANTGELFFGEGSRLTVL.